The clone carrying this T cell receptor beta chain was detected only a few times. Gene and germline names: mouse. The CDR3 end falls 4 residues outside the read, so it is completed with the germline J gene. These data are taken from a study of CD8+ T cells in alopecia areata. Germline CDR1 and CDR2: NNHDY and SYVADS. CDR3 size: 15 residues. Reverse transcribed after extraction, RNA yielded cDNA as the sequencing template. Produced via immunoSEQ multiplex PCR; TCRdb's table is partial and in-frame only. The sample contains some 120,000 clones, none of them singletons. The source is a C3H/HeJ mouse with alopecia areata. This strain's MHC haplotype is H2-k. The genes are TRBV13-3 and TRBJ2-1, with TRBD2 identical over 10 bases. Source material: lesional skin. Partial CDR3 DNA: TGTGCCAGCAGTGAGGCTGGGGGGGCGTGGGCT. Translation: CASSEAGGAWA. The CDR3, in full, reads CASSEAGGAWAEQFF.